These 11 T cell receptor beta chains share one sample of origin, sequenced in a study of blood T cell repertoires in COVID-19. Produced via immunoSEQ multiplex PCR; TCRdb's table is partial and in-frame only. Of some 180,000 clones in the sample, approximately 83% were seen once. The material sequenced was peripheral blood. Source of these receptors: a man between 65 and 85 years old with active or convalescent COVID-19.

This chain links TRBV28 with TRBJ2-1; D perhaps matches TRBD1 (6 bases). Trimming cost V 5 bases and J 1 base, with 15 bases left between them. CDR1 MDHEN and CDR2 SYDVKM come from the germline V gene. There are 16 residues in the CDR3. CDR3 bases: TGTGCCAGCAGTCCGTTTACAGGGATATCCTACAATGAGCAGTTCTTC. It codes for CASSPFTGISYNEQFF.

This chain uses TRBV29-1 with TRBJ1-2; D is perhaps TRBD1 (6 bases). Germline V gene lookup returns CDR1 SQVTM and CDR2 ANQGSEA. CDR3 size: 11 residues. V shed 3 bases and J shed 8 bases, with 10 bases lying between them. CDR3 loop: CSVDSGVGYTF. CDR3 DNA: TGCAGCGTTGACTCAGGGGTCGGCTACACCTTC. Filled out from reference TRBV29-1 and TRBJ1-2, the complete variable domain reads SAVISQKPSRDICQRGTSLTIQCQVDSQVTMMFWYRQQPGQSLTLIATANQGSEATYESGFVIDKFPISRPNLTFSTLTVSNMSPEDSSIYLCSVDSGVGYTFGSGTRLTVV.

The gene calls are TRBV9 and TRBJ1-1; D might be TRBD1 (6 bases). Germline loops: CDR1 SGDLS, CDR2 YYNGEE. This CDR3 contains 16 residues. Trimming took off 3 bases at V and 8 bases at J, with 23 bases between the two ends. CDR3: CASSAYGGAVSREAFF. In DNA, the CDR3 is TGTGCCAGCAGCGCTTATGGGGGGGCAGTCTCTAGAGAAGCTTTCTTT.

CDR3 region: CASSLVSGGSDNEQFF. CDR3 DNA sequence: TGTGCCAGCAGCTTAGTCTCGGGCGGGAGCGACAATGAGCAGTTCTTC. The chain is built from TRBV7-8 and TRBJ2-1; 7 bases line up with TRBD2. Germline assignment: CDR1 SGHVS and CDR2 FQNEAQ. The CDR3 runs 16 residues. Trimming removed 1 base from V and 5 bases from J; junction bases left unmatched: 8.

The V and J genes are TRBV4-3 and TRBJ2-1, with D uncertain. V lost 2 bases and J lost 5, with 13 bases in between. The CDR3 is 15 residues long. The germline V gene has CDR1 LGHNA and CDR2 YSLEER. Written as DNA, the CDR3 is TGCGCCAGCAGCCAAACCTTAGCAAAGGACAATGAGCAGTTCTTC. It specifies CASSQTLAKDNEQFF.

V and J are TRBV18 and TRBJ2-2; a weak D match, TRBD2 (6 bases). Germline CDR1 KGHSH, CDR2 LQKENI. V lost 0 bases and J 5 bases, leaving 13 bases between the germline ends. The CDR3 has 16 amino acids. CDR3 amino acids: CASSPPAGRDTGELFF. The CDR3, as DNA: TGTGCCAGCTCACCACCGGCCGGGAGAGATACCGGGGAGCTGTTTTTT.

The chain carries TRBV5-1 and TRBJ1-1; TRBD1 matches 7 bases. V lost 4 bases to trimming and J lost 5 bases; unmatched junction nucleotides: 8. In germline, CDR1 is SGHRS, CDR2 YFSETQ. This CDR3 is 14 amino acids long. The CDR3 reads CASSKRGRETEAFF. In DNA, the CDR3 is TGCGCCAGCAGCAAGAGGGGGCGTGAGACTGAAGCTTTCTTT.

This clone was picked up one time. This chain connects TRBV12-3 or TRBV12-4 to TRBJ2-7; the match to TRBD2 covers 11 bases. Germline trimming cut 5 bases from V and 5 bases from J; bases unmatched to any gene: 2. The CDR3 consists of 13 residues. The CDR3 DNA reads as TGTGCCAGCAGTGCGGGACTAGCGGACGAGCAGTACTTC. This codes for CASSAGLADEQYF.

This sequence joins TRBV6-4 and TRBJ1-5; possibly TRBD1 for D (5 bases). Germline V gives CDR1 MRHNA, CDR2 SNTAGT. The CDR3 runs to 16 residues. V was shortened by 6 bases and J by 4 bases, with 19 bases between the two germline ends. As DNA, the CDR3 is TGTGCCAGCAGGGTCCGGACACTCGGGACTAATCAGCCCCAGCATTTT. It translates to CASRVRTLGTNQPQHF.

The CDR3, as DNA: TGTGCCAGCAGCGTAGGTGCAAGGGACAGAGAAGAGACCCAGTACTTC. This codes for CASSVGARDREETQYF. The J gene is TRBJ2-5, the V gene TRBV9, with 7 positions matching TRBD1. This CDR3 spans 16 amino acids. V dropped 0 bases and J dropped 3; count of bases not matched to a gene: 8. The germline gives CDR1 SGDLS, CDR2 YYNGEE.

This chain connects TRBV11-1 to TRBJ2-7; 8 bases agree with TRBD2. Germline V gene sequence: CDR1 SGHAT, CDR2 FQDESV (reference sequence). The length of the CDR3 is 15 residues. V lost 3 bases to trimming and J lost 0 bases; unmatched junction nucleotides: 4. The CDR3: CASSFNRGGSYEQYF. DNA for the CDR3: TGTGCCAGCAGCTTTAACCGGGGGGGCTCCTACGAGCAGTACTTC.